The rows below give T cell receptor beta chains drawn from one sample of a study of control samples from healthy donors and cancer patients. The table came from immunoSEQ multiplex PCR; TCRdb's copy has only in-frame clones and leaves some out. The table includes about 150,000 clones, 80% to 95% detected once. The sequenced sample was blood. These receptor sequences come from a man aged 18 to 30 in good health. CDR3s include the opening cysteine and the closing phenylalanine or tryptophan. A D gene is named only where the DNA matches it firmly. The listing skips clone size in some rows; elsewhere it reads once, few, many or a size class.

clone size: NA; V gene: TRBV19; J gene: TRBJ1-5; D gene: TRBD1; CDR3 protein: CASSSTRQGSQPQHF
clone size: medium-sized; V gene: TRBV4-1; J gene: TRBJ2-1; D gene: NA; CDR3 protein: CASSQENPPTYNEQFF
clone size: NA; V gene: TRBV29-1; J gene: TRBJ1-2; D gene: NA; CDR3 protein: CSVESGVYGYTF
clone size: NA; V gene: TRBV11-3; J gene: TRBJ2-2; D gene: TRBD2; CDR3 protein: CASSGTQLAGVTGELFF
clone size: NA; V gene: TRBV29-1; J gene: TRBJ1-1; D gene: NA; CDR3 protein: CSADLKVTEAFF
clone size: NA; V gene: TRBV28; J gene: TRBJ2-7; D gene: TRBD2; CDR3 protein: CASTVGRESYEQYF
clone size: NA; V gene: TRBV5-4; J gene: TRBJ1-6; D gene: NA; CDR3 protein: CASSLTGVQSPLHF
clone size: NA; V gene: TRBV7-2; J gene: TRBJ2-1; D gene: NA; CDR3 protein: CASSFITGLSYNEQFF
clone size: NA; V gene: TRBV11-1; J gene: TRBJ2-3; D gene: NA; CDR3 protein: CASSSGSQGSTDTQYF
clone size: NA; V gene: TRBV14; J gene: TRBJ2-1; D gene: TRBD2; CDR3 protein: CASSPHGGAPKDNEQFF
clone size: NA; V gene: TRBV5-1; J gene: TRBJ2-7; D gene: TRBD2; CDR3 protein: CASRLRGGYEQYF
clone size: NA; V gene: TRBV5-5; J gene: TRBJ1-2; D gene: NA; CDR3 protein: CASRLEEGFGGYTF
clone size: NA; V gene: TRBV11-2; J gene: TRBJ1-1; D gene: NA; CDR3 protein: CASSPGTANTEAFF
clone size: NA; V gene: TRBV4-2; J gene: TRBJ2-1; D gene: NA; CDR3 protein: CASSQVLSGTNEQFF
clone size: NA; V gene: TRBV15; J gene: TRBJ2-1; D gene: TRBD2; CDR3 protein: CATSREGGRAMQFF
clone size: NA; V gene: TRBV7-7; J gene: TRBJ1-3; D gene: NA; CDR3 protein: CASSPLNGLSGNTIYF
clone size: NA; V gene: TRBV19; J gene: TRBJ2-5; D gene: NA; CDR3 protein: CASSRLGQKETQYF
clone size: NA; V gene: TRBV7-8; J gene: TRBJ2-3; D gene: TRBD2; CDR3 protein: CASSPSQRLAGGGGTDTQYF
clone size: NA; V gene: TRBV21-1; J gene: TRBJ2-2; D gene: NA; CDR3 protein: CASIGQGKVGELFF
clone size: NA; V gene: TRBV6-6; J gene: TRBJ2-3; D gene: TRBD1; CDR3 protein: CASIGSQGATDTQYF
clone size: NA; V gene: TRBV13; J gene: TRBJ2-3; D gene: NA; CDR3 protein: CASSLWDSADRREYF
clone size: NA; V gene: TRBV19; J gene: TRBJ1-6; D gene: NA; CDR3 protein: CASSIGGRTNSPLHF
clone size: many; V gene: TRBV15; J gene: TRBJ1-1; D gene: NA; CDR3 protein: CATSRDRRVQAFF
clone size: NA; V gene: TRBV4-3; J gene: TRBJ1-6; D gene: NA; CDR3 protein: CASSLKAGDSPLHF
clone size: NA; V gene: TRBV3-1/TRBV3-2; J gene: TRBJ1-6; D gene: TRBD1; CDR3 protein: CASSLGGGQGNSPLHF
clone size: NA; V gene: TRBV7-9; J gene: TRBJ2-2; D gene: NA; CDR3 protein: CASSLAIGMWGENTGELFF
clone size: once; V gene: TRBV19; J gene: TRBJ1-2; D gene: TRBD1; CDR3 protein: CASNMYDRDGRGYTF
clone size: NA; V gene: TRBV30; J gene: TRBJ1-2; D gene: TRBD1; CDR3 protein: CAWSGTGTGNYGYTF
clone size: NA; V gene: TRBV5-1; J gene: TRBJ2-1; D gene: TRBD2; CDR3 protein: CASSVAGGNEQFF
clone size: NA; V gene: TRBV10-3; J gene: TRBJ2-6; D gene: TRBD1; CDR3 protein: CAISESTGGLGTGANVLTF
clone size: NA; V gene: TRBV7-2; J gene: TRBJ1-5; D gene: TRBD1; CDR3 protein: CASSAGTGNQPQHF
clone size: NA; V gene: TRBV27; J gene: TRBJ1-5; D gene: NA; CDR3 protein: CASSSTGANQPQHF
clone size: once; V gene: TRBV7-2; J gene: TRBJ2-1; D gene: TRBD2; CDR3 protein: CASSPSGGLNNEQFF
clone size: NA; V gene: TRBV5-8; J gene: TRBJ2-1; D gene: TRBD1; CDR3 protein: CASSQPGQTVIHEQFF
clone size: NA; V gene: TRBV2; J gene: TRBJ2-7; D gene: NA; CDR3 protein: CASSSGAGGYEQYF
clone size: NA; V gene: TRBV19; J gene: TRBJ1-1; D gene: TRBD1; CDR3 protein: CASSWPGGGEAFF
clone size: NA; V gene: TRBV7-2; J gene: TRBJ1-4; D gene: TRBD1; CDR3 protein: CASSFRGSNEKLFF
clone size: NA; V gene: TRBV6-1; J gene: TRBJ2-7; D gene: TRBD1; CDR3 protein: CASSEHRGDEQYF
clone size: NA; V gene: TRBV27; J gene: TRBJ1-1; D gene: NA; CDR3 protein: CASSPRPGNTEAFF
clone size: NA; V gene: TRBV9; J gene: TRBJ2-7; D gene: TRBD1; CDR3 protein: CASSVGGGQIYEQYF
clone size: NA; V gene: TRBV13; J gene: TRBJ2-3; D gene: TRBD2; CDR3 protein: CASSLGSSGDTQYF